These T cell receptor beta chains were read from a single sample in a study of CD8 T cells in Susac syndrome. TCRdb called the immunoSEQ multiplex PCR reads again in MiXCR, with one record for every CDR3 protein. The sample lists about 60,000 distinct CDR3 sequences; around 94% were seen once. The sequenced sample consisted of CD8+ T cells from PBMCs. The receptors originated from a human donor in good health. Both conserved end residues are part of each CDR3. Fields, in order: CDR3 protein, CDR3 DNA, clone size, V gene, D gene, CDR3 length, J gene. D genes are given only for firm matches. Some rows mark clone size as missing; the rest say once, few, many or name a class of expanded clone.

CASSPRLFVEQYF	TGTGCCAGCAGCCCGAGACTTTTCGTGGAGCAGTACTTC	once	TRBV14	-	13	TRBJ2-7
CASSRLGQGGVYEQYF	TGTGCCAGCAGCCGCCTCGGACAGGGAGGGGTCTACGAGCAGTACTTC	-	TRBV4-2	-	16	TRBJ2-7
CASSFTGGVQETQYF	TGTGCCAGCAGCTTCACAGGGGGCGTCCAAGAGACCCAGTACTTC	-	TRBV7-3	TRBD1	15	TRBJ2-5
CASSLTLKDTQYF	TGTGCCAGCAGTTTAACACTTAAGGATACGCAGTATTTT	-	TRBV27	-	13	TRBJ2-3
CASSVGGEAGGYTF	TGTGCCAGCAGCGTTGGCGGGGAGGCCGGTGGCTACACCTTC	-	TRBV9	-	14	TRBJ1-2
CASSVNHATNEKLFF	TGTGCCAGCTCCGTGAACCATGCAACTAATGAAAAACTGTTTTTT	-	TRBV6-2/TRBV6-3	-	15	TRBJ1-4
CASSQVYSTEEQFF	TGTGCCAGCAGTCAAGTTTACAGTACAGAGGAGCAGTTCTTC	-	TRBV27	-	14	TRBJ2-1
CASSPVQGTNSPLHF	TGCGCCAGCAGCCCCGTACAGGGAACAAATTCACCCCTCCACTTT	-	TRBV4-1	-	15	TRBJ1-6
CASSPQQVYEQYF	TGTGCCAGCAGCCCACAACAGGTCTACGAGCAGTACTTC	-	TRBV7-2	-	13	TRBJ2-7
CSVYDSPF	TGCAGCGTTTATGATAGTCCCTTC	-	TRBV29-1	-	8	TRBJ2-1
CASSPGTVYEQYF	TGTGCCAGCAGCCCTGGGACGGTCTACGAGCAGTACTTC	once	TRBV25-1	-	13	TRBJ2-7
CASSLEVGDTQYF	TGTGCCAGCAGCTTGGAAGTCGGAGATACGCAGTATTTT	-	TRBV5-4	-	13	TRBJ2-3
CASSTQGVVTDTQYF	TGTGCCAGCAGTACTCAGGGTGTGGTGACAGATACGCAGTATTTT	-	TRBV7-2	-	15	TRBJ2-3
CASSHDDRNTGELFF	TGTGCCAGCTCACACGACGACAGGAACACCGGGGAGCTGTTTTTT	-	TRBV18	-	15	TRBJ2-2
CASRVAGGRETQYF	TGTGCCAGCAGAGTAGCGGGTGGAAGGGAGACCCAGTACTTC	-	TRBV2	TRBD2	14	TRBJ2-5
CASSYSEGTDSYEQYF	TGTGCCAGCAGTTACTCTGAAGGGACAGACTCCTACGAGCAGTACTTC	-	TRBV6-6	TRBD1	16	TRBJ2-7
CASSYLGDEQFF	TGTGCCAGCAGTTACTTGGGGGATGAGCAGTTCTTC	-	TRBV6-6	-	12	TRBJ2-1
CASSTHWTGGGFQETQYF	TGCGCCAGCAGCACCCACTGGACAGGGGGGGGATTCCAAGAGACCCAGTACTTC	-	TRBV4-3	TRBD1	18	TRBJ2-5
CASSSDSPETQYF	TGTGCCAGCAGTTCGGACAGTCCAGAGACCCAGTACTTC	-	TRBV6-5	-	13	TRBJ2-5
CASSFGDIDNEQFF	TGTGCCAGCAGCTTCGGGGACATTGACAATGAGCAGTTCTTC	-	TRBV5-4	-	14	TRBJ2-1
CASSLAQGADYEQYF	TGTGCCAGCAGCTTAGCGCAGGGGGCCGACTACGAGCAGTACTTC	-	TRBV7-9	TRBD1	15	TRBJ2-7
CASSSLTGGAGSGANVLTF	TGTGCCAGCAGCTCCCTAACAGGGGGCGCGGGCTCTGGGGCCAACGTCCTGACTTTC	-	TRBV5-8	TRBD1	19	TRBJ2-6
CASRKPSGGADTQYF	TGTGCCAGCAGAAAGCCTAGCGGGGGCGCAGATACGCAGTATTTT	-	TRBV12-3/TRBV12-4	TRBD2	15	TRBJ2-3
CASRWSGHAYSNQPQHF	TGTGCCAGTAGGTGGTCGGGACATGCTTATAGCAATCAGCCCCAGCATTTT	-	TRBV19	-	17	TRBJ1-5
CASTLKGRGHYEQYF	TGTGCCAGCACCCTAAAGGGGAGGGGGCATTACGAGCAGTACTTC	-	TRBV27	-	15	TRBJ2-7
CASNPGAYSYEQYF	TGTGCCAGCAACCCAGGCGCGTACTCCTACGAGCAGTACTTC	once	TRBV11-1	-	14	TRBJ2-7
CASSQELGSNEQFF	TGTGCCAGCAGCCAAGAATTGGGATCCAATGAGCAGTTCTTC	-	TRBV7-9	-	14	TRBJ2-1
CASKDRGGTYGYTF	TGTGCCAGCAAAGACAGGGGAGGAACTTATGGCTACACCTTC	-	TRBV6-5	TRBD1	14	TRBJ1-2
CATEGGSDTQYF	TGTGCCACCGAGGGGGGGTCAGATACGCAGTATTTT	-	TRBV6-6	-	12	TRBJ2-3
CASSKRREPGELFF	TGCGCCAGCAGCAAGAGGAGAGAGCCCGGGGAGCTGTTTTTT	-	TRBV4-1	-	14	TRBJ2-2
CASSPWRLDRAYNEQFF	TGCGCCAGCAGCCCGTGGCGACTAGACAGGGCCTACAATGAGCAGTTCTTC	-	TRBV4-1	-	17	TRBJ2-1
CASSLDGVSGANVLTF	TGTGCCAGCAGCTTGGACGGAGTCTCTGGGGCCAACGTCCTGACTTTC	-	TRBV11-1	-	16	TRBJ2-6
CASSFRESGELFF	TGTGCCAGCAGTTTTCGAGAGTCCGGGGAGCTGTTTTTT	-	TRBV12-3/TRBV12-4	-	13	TRBJ2-2
CASSPLGGAGSDYEQYF	TGTGCCAGCAGTCCCCTAGGGGGAGCGGGGTCGGATTACGAGCAGTACTTC	-	TRBV27	-	17	TRBJ2-7
CASSVAGDGEQYF	TGTGCCAGCAGCGTAGCGGGGGACGGGGAGCAGTACTTC	-	TRBV9	-	13	TRBJ2-7
CASSVGGGPTGELFF	TGTGCCAGCAGCGTAGGGGGGGGTCCTACCGGGGAGCTGTTTTTT	-	TRBV9	TRBD2	15	TRBJ2-2
CSAMDNYEQYF	TGCAGTGCAATGGACAACTACGAGCAGTACTTC	-	TRBV20-1	-	11	TRBJ2-7
CASSLGPPWAVHAVHEAFF	TGTGCCAGCAGTTTAGGCCCCCCCTGGGCAGTGCATGCCGTCCATGAAGCTTTCTTT	-	TRBV12-3/TRBV12-4	-	19	TRBJ1-1
CSARDLEQTNTGELFF	TGCAGTGCTAGAGATCTTGAGCAGACGAACACCGGGGAGCTGTTTTTT	-	TRBV20-1	-	16	TRBJ2-2
CASSEEGGREKLFF	TGTGCCAGCAGTGAAGAGGGGGGTCGTGAAAAACTGTTTTTT	-	TRBV2	-	14	TRBJ1-4
CASSPGPYLSTNEKLFF	TGTGCCAGCAGCCCGGGCCCTTATCTTTCTACTAATGAAAAACTGTTTTTT	-	TRBV13	-	17	TRBJ1-4
CASGLVPGRRSYEQYF	TGTGCTAGTGGTTTGGTACCGGGACGGCGCTCCTACGAGCAGTACTTC	few	TRBV12-5	-	16	TRBJ2-7
CASSPQGVHYEQYF	TGCGCCAGCAGTCCGCAGGGAGTTCACTACGAGCAGTACTTC	once	TRBV5-1	-	14	TRBJ2-7
CASSGYLWGNNYGYTF	TGTGCCAGCAGCGGTTATTTGTGGGGAAATAACTATGGCTACACCTTC	-	TRBV11-2	-	16	TRBJ1-2
CASSMGPNEQFF	TGTGCCAGTAGTATGGGCCCCAATGAGCAGTTCTTC	-	TRBV19	-	12	TRBJ2-1
CASSLIWTGLSYNSPLHF	TGTGCCAGCAGTCTCATTTGGACAGGGTTGTCCTATAATTCACCCCTCCACTTT	-	TRBV12-3/TRBV12-4	TRBD1	18	TRBJ1-6
CATSREVGEHTDTQYF	TGTGCCACCAGCAGAGAAGTGGGGGAACACACAGATACGCAGTATTTT	-	TRBV15	-	16	TRBJ2-3
CATSRSYLRGSERDKNIQYF	TGTGCCACCAGCAGATCATACCTGAGGGGTTCAGAGCGGGACAAAAACATTCAGTACTTC	-	TRBV15	TRBD2	20	TRBJ2-4
CASTATRGMNTGELFF	TGTGCCAGTACCGCCACCAGGGGGATGAACACCGGGGAGCTGTTTTTT	-	TRBV19	TRBD1	16	TRBJ2-2
CAISDRADDNEQFF	TGTGCCATCAGTGATAGGGCGGACGACAATGAGCAGTTCTTC	-	TRBV10-3	-	14	TRBJ2-1
CASSPWTAPQETQYF	TGTGCCAGCAGCCCCTGGACAGCTCCACAAGAGACCCAGTACTTC	-	TRBV9	-	15	TRBJ2-5
CASSQARQGSYEQYF	TGCGCCAGCAGCCAAGCGAGGCAGGGATCGTACGAGCAGTACTTC	-	TRBV4-3	-	15	TRBJ2-7
CASSQEGGNSNQPQHF	TGCGCCAGCAGCCAAGAGGGGGGGAATAGCAATCAGCCCCAGCATTTT	-	TRBV4-1	-	16	TRBJ1-5
CASSQRTDYEQYF	TGTGCCAGCAGCCAAAGGACAGACTACGAGCAGTACTTC	-	TRBV3-1	-	13	TRBJ2-7
CASRRGSTNQPQHF	TGTGCCAGCCGCCGAGGCAGCACAAATCAGCCCCAGCATTTT	-	TRBV2	-	14	TRBJ1-5
CASSHPIPTFPVETQYF	TGCGCCAGCAGCCACCCAATTCCGACGTTCCCTGTAGAGACCCAGTACTTC	-	TRBV4-3	-	17	TRBJ2-5
CASRERGVYDEQFF	TGTGCCAGCAGGGAGCGGGGGGTTTACGATGAGCAGTTCTTC	few	TRBV27	TRBD2	14	TRBJ2-1